The 31 T cell receptor beta chains listed next were all sequenced from one sample in a study of blood T cell repertoires in COVID-19. The data were produced by immunoSEQ multiplex PCR, yet TCRdb's version contains in-frame clones alone and is incomplete. The data contain some 320,000 clones, just under 90% of them singletons. The sample comprised PBMCs or T cells enriched from blood (not recorded which). The receptors originated from a woman aged 45-59 years who had been exposed to COVID-19.

The V call is TRBV20-1, the J call TRBJ2-1; a weak D match, TRBD2 (7 bases). CDR3 length: 16 amino acids. Germline CDR1 reads DFQATT; CDR2 reads SNEGSKA (reference sequence). V shed 4 bases and J shed 1 base, with 17 bases lying between them. Here the CDR3 reads CSAIEPGGFSYNEQFF. As DNA, the CDR3 is TGCAGTGCTATTGAGCCGGGGGGCTTTTCCTACAATGAGCAGTTCTTC.

The chain joins TRBV4-1 to TRBJ2-5; 10 positions match TRBD2. Trimming at V came to 7 bases and at J to 5 bases, leaving 7 bases not matched to a gene. This CDR3 is 14 amino acids long. Germline CDR1 MGHRA, CDR2 YSYEKL. CDR3 loop: CASNLAGGSETQYF. The CDR3 DNA sequence: TGCGCCAGCAACTTAGCGGGGGGTAGTGAGACCCAGTACTTC.

The rearrangement joins TRBV6-1 to TRBJ1-1; possible D gene TRBD1, 6 bases. V gave up 2 bases and J gave up 6 bases, with 22 bases separating them. The CDR3 sequence is 17 residues long. Looked up from germline, CDR1 is MNHNS and CDR2 is SASEGT. The CDR3 nucleotides read TGTGCCAGCAGTGAAATCTTTACGGGGGGGCGTGTCTCTGAAGCTTTCTTT. Its protein is CASSEIFTGGRVSEAFF.

The chain couples TRBV27 to TRBJ1-2; possible D gene TRBD1, 6 bases. The CDR3 runs to 14 residues. V was pared by 6 bases and J by 0 bases, with 11 bases between. The germline V gene has CDR1 MNHEY and CDR2 SMNVEV (reference sequence). The CDR3 DNA reads TGTGCCAGCAGAGGACAGCCCTCTAACTATGGCTACACCTTC. Amino acid sequence: CASRGQPSNYGYTF.

The CDR3 is CASSTGSYTQTGELFF. The CDR3 DNA follows: TGTGCCAGCTCGACAGGGAGCTACACACAAACCGGGGAGCTGTTTTTT. The chain couples TRBV18 to TRBJ2-2; 7 bases map to TRBD1. The CDR3 covers 16 residues. In germline, CDR1 is KGHSH, CDR2 LQKENI. V gave up 6 bases and J gave up 5 bases; unmatched junction bases: 12. Full variable domain (missing parts from reference TRBV18 and TRBJ2-2): NAGVMQNPRHLVRRRGQEARLRCSPMKGHSHVYWYRQLPEEGLKFMVYLQKENIIDESGMPKERFSAEFPKEGPSILRIQQVVRGDSAAYFCASSTGSYTQTGELFFGEGSRLTVL.

The chain recombines TRBV30 with TRBJ1-6; D unresolved. The germline gives CDR1 GTSNPN, CDR2 SVGIG (reference sequence). The CDR3 extends over 15 amino acids. Trimming took off 0 bases at V and 10 bases at J, with 16 bases between the two ends. The CDR3 nucleotides are TGTGCCTGGAGTGTACGGGAAGGGAGGCACTCACCCCTCCACTTT. Encoded protein: CAWSVREGRHSPLHF.

This clone has a single count. One junction end does not reproduce the germline sequence, and a read error may be involved. J is TRBJ2-7 and V is TRBV19; D may be TRBD1 (6 bases). CDR3 size: 16 residues. Germline values: CDR1 LNHDA, CDR2 SQIVND (reference sequence). DNA for the CDR3: TGTGCCAGTAGCTCTACTGGACAGTCGTTTTCCTCCGAGCAGTACTTC. The encoded protein is CASSSTGQSFSSEQYF.

The rearrangement joins TRBV4-1 to TRBJ2-2; the D gene is possibly TRBD2 (5 bases). V lost 0 bases and J lost 4, with 9 bases in between. The CDR3 has 15 amino acids. The germline V gene encodes CDR1 MGHRA and CDR2 YSYEKL. CDR3 in DNA: TGCGCCAGCAGCCAAGAGTGGCGGGTCACCGGGGAGCTGTTTTTT. Its translation: CASSQEWRVTGELFF.

The V call is TRBV5-1, the J call TRBJ2-5; 9 bases are a match to TRBD1. Trimming at V came to 0 bases and at J to 5 bases, leaving 8 bases not matched to a gene. Germline V gene sequence: CDR1 SGHRS, CDR2 YFSETQ. The CDR3 runs 16 residues. DNA of the CDR3: TGCGCCAGCAGCTTGGGGACCGACAGGGGGGGTGAGACCCAGTACTTC. Amino acid sequence: CASSLGTDRGGETQYF. The entire variable domain, with the rest obtained from reference TRBV5-1 and TRBJ2-5, is as follows: KAGVTQTPRYLIKTRGQQVTLSCSPISGHRSVSWYQQTPGQGLQFLFEYFSETQRNKGNFPGRFSGRQFSNSRSEMNVSTLELGDSALYLCASSLGTDRGGETQYFGPGTRLLVL.

The chain couples TRBV7-2 to TRBJ1-6, with 8 bases aligning to TRBD1. V trimming: 0 bases; J trimming: 7 bases; junction bases outside the gene matches: 5. The germline V gene has CDR1 SGHTA and CDR2 FQGNSA. The length of the CDR3 is 16 residues. The CDR3 reads CASSLAGTGANSPLHF. The CDR3 DNA reads as TGTGCCAGCAGCTTAGCGGGGACAGGAGCAAATTCACCCCTCCACTTT.

The J gene is TRBJ2-7, the V gene TRBV2; TRBD2 might be the D (5 bases). Trimming pared 2 bases from V and 5 bases from J, leaving 13 bases between. The CDR3 sequence is 14 residues long. From germline, CDR1 is SNHLY and CDR2 FYNNEI. The DNA for the CDR3 is TGTGCCAGCAGTGAAAGGCGGGTGGTAGACGAGCAGTACTTC. The encoded protein is CASSERRVVDEQYF.

The V and J genes are TRBV28 and TRBJ1-4; TRBD1 aligns across 9 bases. The CDR3 runs to 16 residues. The germline CDR1 and CDR2 sequences are MDHEN and SYDVKM. V lost 5 bases, J lost 0 bases, and 4 bases stayed unmatched. The CDR3 reads CASSKTGGTTNEKLFF. For the CDR3, the DNA is TGTGCCAGCAGTAAGACAGGGGGTACAACTAATGAAAAACTGTTTTTT.

The rearrangement links TRBV6-5 to TRBJ2-7; TRBD1 is a possible D gene (6 bases). CDR3 length: 12 residues. Trimming removed 6 bases at V and 6 bases at J, with 12 bases between. CDR1 MNHEY and CDR2 SVGAGI come from the germline V gene. The CDR3 DNA sequence: TGTGCCAGCAGACAGGGTTCTGGCGAGCAGTACTTC. It codes for CASRQGSGEQYF.

The chain couples TRBV4-1 to TRBJ2-1; TRBD1 is a possible D gene (6 bases). The germline V gene encodes CDR1 MGHRA and CDR2 YSYEKL. Trimming pared 3 bases from V and 8 bases from J, leaving 29 bases between. This CDR3 is 19 amino acids long. The CDR3 DNA reads TGCGCCAGCAGCCACCTCAAGGGGCAGGGGCACGATTCGGGCGATGAGCAGTTCTTC. As protein: CASSHLKGQGHDSGDEQFF.

The chain employs TRBV27 and TRBJ2-7; D is perhaps TRBD2 (5 bases). The CDR3 runs 13 residues. Trimming pared 8 bases from V and 2 bases from J, leaving 13 bases between. In germline, CDR1 is MNHEY, CDR2 SMNVEV (reference sequence). CDR3 DNA sequence: TGTGCCAGCGGAGAAACGGGGACCTACGAGCAGTACTTC. Amino acids: CASGETGTYEQYF.

This sequence joins TRBV19 and TRBJ1-1; D gene unclear. The CDR3 has 15 residues. Trimming shortened V by 4 bases and J by 4 bases, and 16 bases separated the two germline ends. Germline lookup yields CDR1 LNHDA and CDR2 SQIVND (reference sequence). The CDR3 DNA follows: TGTGCCAGTAGTAGCCGCGAGAGGAGGAGCACTGAAGCTTTCTTT. Its protein is CASSSRERRSTEAFF.

CDR3 in amino acids: CASSSLRDRAPYEQYF. The CDR3, as DNA: TGTGCCAGCAGCTCTTTGCGGGACAGGGCCCCCTACGAGCAGTACTTC. This chain links TRBV7-9 with TRBJ2-7; TRBD1 agrees at 9 bases. This CDR3 region has 16 residues. With V trimmed by 4 bases and J by 2 bases, 9 bases remained unmatched. From germline, CDR1 is SEHNR and CDR2 FQNEAQ (reference sequence).

This clone was recorded at least ten times. The chain links TRBV18 to TRBJ2-5, with a possible D match to TRBD2 (6 bases). Germline V gives CDR1 KGHSH, CDR2 LQKENI. Trimming cost V 2 bases and J 5 bases, with 15 bases left between them. The CDR3 length is 15 residues. The CDR3 loop reads CASSPGGLFGETQYF. CDR3 in DNA: TGTGCCAGCTCACCAGGGGGACTGTTTGGGGAGACCCAGTACTTC.

This rearrangement joins TRBV5-4 to TRBJ1-2, with unresolved D. CDR1 is SGHNT and CDR2 is YYREEE in the germline V gene (reference sequence). Trimming removed 0 bases at V and 4 bases at J, with 16 bases between. The CDR3 has 16 amino acids. The CDR3: CASSLAGAGLVYGYTF. The CDR3 nucleotides are TGTGCCAGCAGCTTGGCTGGTGCTGGCCTCGTCTATGGCTACACCTTC.

The J gene is TRBJ2-1, the V gene TRBV7-9; perhaps TRBD2 as D (6 bases). The CDR3 consists of 15 residues. Between the trimmed V and J ends, which lost 9 bases and 1 base, there was a span of 16 bases. Germline CDR1 and CDR2: SEHNR and FQNEAQ (reference sequence). The CDR3 is CASAGGGPSYNEQFF. CDR3 coding DNA: TGTGCCAGTGCCGGGGGTGGACCATCCTACAATGAGCAGTTCTTC.

This chain joins TRBV6-2 or TRBV6-3 and TRBJ1-1, with unresolved D. V was shortened by 2 bases and J by 3 bases, with 7 bases between the two germline ends. CDR1 is MNHEY, CDR2 SVGEGT, per germline. The CDR3 is 13 amino acids. The chain's CDR3 is CASSYAGYTEAFF. In DNA, the CDR3 is TGTGCCAGCAGTTACGCGGGATACACTGAAGCTTTCTTT.

The chain carries TRBV5-1 and TRBJ2-7, with 9 positions matching TRBD1. Looked up from germline, CDR1 is SGHRS and CDR2 is YFSETQ. The V and J ends lost 5 bases and 0 bases, in that order; junction bases with no gene match: 6. CDR3 size: 15 residues. The CDR3 DNA reads TGCGCCAGCAGATCACGACAGGGGGGCTCCTACGAGCAGTACTTC. The encoded protein is CASRSRQGGSYEQYF. Full variable domain (remainder filled in from reference TRBV5-1 and TRBJ2-7): KAGVTQTPRYLIKTRGQQVTLSCSPISGHRSVSWYQQTPGQGLQFLFEYFSETQRNKGNFPGRFSGRQFSNSRSEMNVSTLELGDSALYLCASRSRQGGSYEQYFGPGTRLTVT.

J is TRBJ1-2 and V is TRBV25-1; 8 bases are a match to TRBD1. Trimming at V came to 6 bases and at J to 7 bases, leaving 4 bases not matched to a gene. Germline V gives CDR1 MGHDK, CDR2 SYGVNS. This CDR3 spans 12 amino acids. The CDR3 sequence is CASSGQGFGYTF. The CDR3 nucleotides read TGTGCCAGCAGCGGACAGGGTTTTGGCTACACCTTC.

The chain is built from TRBV6-6 and TRBJ2-3; TRBD2 agrees at 11 bases. There are 15 residues in the CDR3. Germline loops: CDR1 MNHNY, CDR2 SVGAGI (reference sequence). Trimming removed 6 bases from V and 7 bases from J; junction bases left unmatched: 9. CDR3 amino acids: CASSPLLAGGYTQYF. The CDR3, as DNA: TGTGCCAGCAGCCCCCTGCTAGCGGGGGGATATACGCAGTATTTT.

This clone was counted only a few times. CDR3 DNA: TGTGCCAGCAGCTTAGCGGTGACAGGAGTTAGCACCTATAATTCACCCCTCCACTTT. It yields the protein CASSLAVTGVSTYNSPLHF. The chain employs TRBV7-8 and TRBJ1-6; TRBD1 is a possible D gene (6 bases). The CDR3 contains 19 residues. In germline, CDR1 is SGHVS, CDR2 FQNEAQ. Trimming removed 0 bases at V and 2 bases at J, with 17 bases between.

The chain links TRBV27 to TRBJ2-7; D is possibly TRBD1 (6 bases). V lost 8 bases to trimming and J lost 2 bases, with 13 bases between them. The CDR3 is made up of 13 amino acids. The V gene's germline CDR1 is MNHEY and CDR2 SMNVEV (reference sequence). In DNA, the CDR3 is TGTGCCAGCCAGTCAGAGGGGGCCTACGAGCAGTACTTC. Translated: CASQSEGAYEQYF.

The chain uses TRBV15 and TRBJ2-1; 12 positions agree with TRBD2. The germline CDR1 and CDR2 sequences are LNHNV and YYDKDF (reference sequence). The trim removed 0 bases at V and 4 bases at J, leaving 1 base unmatched. CDR3 length: 16 amino acids. CDR3 region: CATSRETSGSYNEQFF. The DNA of the CDR3 is TGTGCCACCAGCAGAGAGACTAGCGGGAGTTACAATGAGCAGTTCTTC. Full variable domain (rest looked up from reference TRBV15 and TRBJ2-1): DAMVIQNPRYQVTQFGKPVTLSCSQTLNHNVMYWYQQKSSQAPKLLFHYYDKDFNNEADTPDNFQSRRPNTSFCFLDIRSPGLGDTAMYLCATSRETSGSYNEQFFGPGTRLTVL.

The V call is TRBV19, the J call TRBJ1-5; D perhaps matches TRBD1 (6 bases). CDR1 and CDR2 (germline): LNHDA, SQIVND (reference sequence). This CDR3 has 13 residues. Trimming cost V 3 bases and J 4 bases, with 7 bases left between them. The CDR3 protein is CASSMDRNQPQHF. DNA for the CDR3: TGTGCCAGTAGTATGGACAGAAATCAGCCCCAGCATTTT.

This chain uses TRBV19 with TRBJ1-5; no clear D gene. The V end was cut by 3 bases, the J end by 0 bases, with 9 bases between. There are 15 residues in the CDR3. Germline V gene lookup returns CDR1 LNHDA and CDR2 SQIVND (reference sequence). CDR3 nucleotide sequence: TGTGCCAGTAGTATTGAGGGAGCTAGCAATCAGCCCCAGCATTTT. Translating gives CASSIEGASNQPQHF.

The chain couples TRBV5-4 to TRBJ2-1; possibly TRBD2 for D (6 bases). The CDR3 loop spans 13 amino acids. V was trimmed by 4 bases and J by 7 bases, leaving 12 bases between them. Germline CDR1 SGHNT, CDR2 YYREEE (reference sequence). Here the CDR3 reads CASSPGRGNEQFF. The CDR3, as DNA: TGTGCCAGCAGCCCAGGACGGGGGAATGAGCAGTTCTTC.

This chain joins TRBV7-9 and TRBJ1-2, with 7 bases lining up with TRBD1. The V and J ends lost 2 bases and 3 bases, in that order; junction bases with no gene match: 3. In germline, CDR1 is SEHNR, CDR2 FQNEAQ (reference sequence). CDR3 length equals 14 residues. The CDR3 DNA follows: TGTGCCAGCAGCTTATCCGGACAGGACTATGGCTACACCTTC. Its protein product is CASSLSGQDYGYTF.